This T cell receptor beta chain was recorded in a study of siplizumab effects on memory and regulatory T cells. The assay was immunoSEQ multiplex PCR, and TCRdb's table has in-frame clones only and misses some. The sample contains 90,000 to 110,000 clones, about 91% of which appear only once. The study, taken as a whole, reports: With siplizumab, cumulative frequency of CD4+ memory-derived alloreactive sequences dropped significantly. In siplizumab conditions, mappable alloreactive CD4+ clones averaged approximately 69% Treg-derived, against 26.9% in controls. Memory cells seemed less diverse than naive T cells, which seemed major alloresponse contributors. Roughly 75-97% of proliferating clones (CD4+ or CD8+) could not be assigned a naive or memory phenotype.

In germline, CDR1 is SGHDN, CDR2 FVKESK. There are 13 residues in the CDR3. The V and J ends lost 2 bases and 8 bases respectively, with 12 bases between them. For this clone: Its antigen is unidentified.

The rearrangement links TRBV14 to TRBJ1-2; D ambiguous. Specimen: Tregs sorted from blood. The TCR was taken from a human donor in good health. The CDR3 nucleotides are TGTGCCAGCAGCCAAAGGGTTTCGGGAGGCTACACCTTC. Encoded protein: CASSQRVSGGYTF. The whole variable domain, filled in from reference TRBV14 and TRBJ1-2, reads EAGVTQFPSHSVIEKGQTVTLRCDPISGHDNLYWYRRVMGKEIKFLLHFVKESKQDESGMPNNRFLAERTGGTYSTLKVQPAELEDSGVYFCASSQRVSGGYTFGSGTRLTVV.